This T cell receptor (beta chain) was observed in a study of T cell changes during pregnancy in multiple sclerosis. The CDR3 length is 16 residues. Germline V CDR1 and CDR2: SNHLY, FYNNEI. V was trimmed by 1 base and J by 0 bases, leaving 10 bases between them. Method: immunoSEQ multiplex PCR; TCRdb's copy keeps in-frame clones and lacks some. The sample has 90,000 or so clones, approximately 93% seen once. Source: peripheral blood, taken after pregnancy. The chain carries TRBV2 and TRBJ1-3; unclear D gene. This receptor was identified in a female donor in good health, enrolled as a control in a pregnancy study. The CDR3 coding sequence is TGTGCCAGCAGTGAAGGCGGGCAGAGCTCTGGAAACACCATATATTTT. Translating gives CASSEGGQSSGNTIYF. Using reference TRBV2 and TRBJ1-3 for the parts outside the CDR3, the full variable domain is EPEVTQTPSHQVTQMGQEVILRCVPISNHLYFYWYRQILGQKVEFLVSFYNNEISEKSEIFDDQFSVERPDGSNFTLKIRSTKLEDSAMYFCASSEGGQSSGNTIYFGEGSWLTVV.